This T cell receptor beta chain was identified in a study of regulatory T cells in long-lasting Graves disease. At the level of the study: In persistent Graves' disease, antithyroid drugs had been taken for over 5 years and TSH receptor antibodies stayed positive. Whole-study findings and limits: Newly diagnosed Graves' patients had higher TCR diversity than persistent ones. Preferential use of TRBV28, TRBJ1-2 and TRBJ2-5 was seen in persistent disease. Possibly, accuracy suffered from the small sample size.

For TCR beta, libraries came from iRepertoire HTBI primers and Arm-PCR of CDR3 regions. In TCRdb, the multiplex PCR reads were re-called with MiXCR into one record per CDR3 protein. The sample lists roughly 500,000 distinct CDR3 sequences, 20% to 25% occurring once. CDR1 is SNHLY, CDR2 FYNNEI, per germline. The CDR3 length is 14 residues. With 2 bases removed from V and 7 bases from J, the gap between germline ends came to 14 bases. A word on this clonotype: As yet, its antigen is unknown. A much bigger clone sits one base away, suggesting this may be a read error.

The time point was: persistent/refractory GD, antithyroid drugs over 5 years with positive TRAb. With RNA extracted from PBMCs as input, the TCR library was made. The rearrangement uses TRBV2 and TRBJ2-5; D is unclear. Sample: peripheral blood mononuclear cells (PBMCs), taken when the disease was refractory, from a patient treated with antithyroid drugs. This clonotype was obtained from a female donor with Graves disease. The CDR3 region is CASSEPSTSGTQYF. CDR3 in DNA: TGTGCCAGCAGTGAACCATCAACGTCGGGGACCCAGTACTTC.